The rows below give T cell receptor beta chains drawn from one sample of a study of blood T cell repertoires in COVID-19. Repertoires were generated with immunoSEQ multiplex PCR, while TCRdb's copy carries only in-frame clones and drops some. The sample records 250,000 or so clones, roughly 88% being singletons. Input material: PBMCs or T cells enriched from blood (not recorded which). The source of these receptors is a middle-aged woman with acute COVID-19. Both conserved end residues are part of each CDR3. The D gene is left open where the match is weak. The size field is filled for only some rows; it gives once, few, many or a size class.

size | J | D | V | CDR3 | DNA
. | TRBJ1-1 | . | TRBV7-9 | CASRQSVEAFF | TGTGCCAGCCGTCAGTCCGTTGAAGCTTTCTTT
. | TRBJ1-5 | . | TRBV24-1 | CATSWRGQNQPQHF | TGTGCCACCAGTTGGAGGGGCCAGAATCAGCCCCAGCATTTT
. | TRBJ2-1 | TRBD2 | TRBV6-2/TRBV6-3 | CASSPGLVGQFF | TGTGCCAGCAGTCCGGGACTAGTTGGGCAGTTCTTC
. | TRBJ2-7 | TRBD1 | TRBV4-1 | CASSQRGQDLSSYEQYF | TGCGCCAGCAGCCAGCGGGGACAGGACCTTTCTTCCTACGAGCAGTACTTC
. | TRBJ1-2 | . | TRBV7-9 | CASSAPGDYGYTF | TGTGCCAGCAGCGCGCCAGGGGACTATGGCTACACCTTC
. | TRBJ2-1 | . | TRBV5-6 | CASSLSGVLNNEQFF | TGTGCCAGCAGCTTATCGGGGGTTCTGAACAATGAGCAGTTCTTC
once | TRBJ2-7 | . | TRBV27 | CASSWGGLNEQYF | TGTGCCAGCAGTTGGGGGGGGCTGAACGAGCAGTACTTC
. | TRBJ1-2 | TRBD1 | TRBV19 | CASSTRQGQNYGYTF | TGTGCCAGTAGTACTAGACAGGGGCAAAACTATGGCTACACCTTC
. | TRBJ1-2 | . | TRBV30 | CAWSEWQDNYGYTF | TGTGCCTGGAGTGAATGGCAGGATAACTATGGCTACACCTTC
. | TRBJ1-6 | TRBD1 | TRBV4-3 | CASSQNRDRVSSPLHF | TGCGCCAGCAGCCAGAACCGGGACAGGGTATCTTCACCCCTCCACTTT
. | TRBJ2-2 | TRBD1 | TRBV5-1 | CASSSAEGQGLNTGELFF | TGCGCCAGCAGCTCGGCTGAGGGACAGGGCTTAAACACCGGGGAGCTGTTTTTT
. | TRBJ1-2 | . | TRBV5-1 | CASSKTLWDYGYTF | TGCGCCAGCAGCAAGACTCTTTGGGACTATGGCTACACCTTC
. | TRBJ1-6 | TRBD1 | TRBV5-8 | CASSLRQGANSPLHF | TGTGCCAGCAGCCTCAGACAGGGGGCAAATTCACCCCTCCACTTT
. | TRBJ2-5 | TRBD2 | TRBV2 | CASARGGQETQYF | TGTGCCAGCGCGCGGGGGGGCCAAGAGACCCAGTACTTC